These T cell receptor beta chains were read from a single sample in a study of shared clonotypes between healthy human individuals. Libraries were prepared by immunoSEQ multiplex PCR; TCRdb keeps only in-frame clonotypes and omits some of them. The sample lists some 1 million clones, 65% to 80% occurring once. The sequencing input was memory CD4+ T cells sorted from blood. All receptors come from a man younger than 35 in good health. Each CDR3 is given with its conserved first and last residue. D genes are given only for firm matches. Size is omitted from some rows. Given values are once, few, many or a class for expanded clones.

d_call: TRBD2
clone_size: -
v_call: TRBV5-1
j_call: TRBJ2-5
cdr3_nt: TGCGCCAGCAGCTTGGCGGCTAGCGGGGGTGCAGAGACCCAGTACTTC
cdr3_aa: CASSLAASGGAETQYF

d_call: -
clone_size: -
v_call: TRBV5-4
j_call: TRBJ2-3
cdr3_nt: TGTGCCAGCACCAGGGAGTCTAGCCCAGCAGATACGCAGTATTTT
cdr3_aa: CASTRESSPADTQYF

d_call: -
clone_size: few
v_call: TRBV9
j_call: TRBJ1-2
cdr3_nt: TGTGCCAGCAGCGCCGGACAGCAACCGTATGGCTACACCTTC
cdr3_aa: CASSAGQQPYGYTF

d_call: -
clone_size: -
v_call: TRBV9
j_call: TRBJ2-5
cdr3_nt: TGTGCCAGCAGCGCCGGGGGCCTTCCCCAAGAGACCCAGTACTTC
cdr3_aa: CASSAGGLPQETQYF

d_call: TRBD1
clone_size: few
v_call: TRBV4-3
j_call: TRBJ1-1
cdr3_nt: TGCGCCAGCAGCCAAGACGCAGGGGGGAACACTGAAGCTTTCTTT
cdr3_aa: CASSQDAGGNTEAFF

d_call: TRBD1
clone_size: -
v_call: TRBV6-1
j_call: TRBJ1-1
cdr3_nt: TGTGCCACCCGGGACAGACAAACTGAAGCTTTCTTT
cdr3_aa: CATRDRQTEAFF

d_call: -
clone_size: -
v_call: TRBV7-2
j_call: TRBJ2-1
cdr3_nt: TGTGCCAGCAGCTTAGGAACGGGGAATGAGCAGTTCTTC
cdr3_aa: CASSLGTGNEQFF

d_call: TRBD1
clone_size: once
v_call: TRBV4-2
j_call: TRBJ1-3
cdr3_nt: TGTGCCAGCAGCCAGAGCCGGGACAGGGGTTTGGACACCATATATTTT
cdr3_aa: CASSQSRDRGLDTIYF

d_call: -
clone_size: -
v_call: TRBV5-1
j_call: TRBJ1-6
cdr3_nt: TGCGCCAGCAGCTTGGCCGGGGGCGGGGATTCACCCCTCCACTTT
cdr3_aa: CASSLAGGGDSPLHF

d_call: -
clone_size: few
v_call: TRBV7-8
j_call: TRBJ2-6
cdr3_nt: TGTGCCAGCAGCTCCTCGTCTGGGGCCAACGTCCTGACTTTC
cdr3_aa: CASSSSSGANVLTF

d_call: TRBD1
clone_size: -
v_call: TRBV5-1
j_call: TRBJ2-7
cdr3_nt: TGCGCCAGCAGCCCCGGGACAGGGAGTTACGAGCAGTACTTC
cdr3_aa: CASSPGTGSYEQYF

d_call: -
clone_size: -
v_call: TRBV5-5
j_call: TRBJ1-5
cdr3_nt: TGTGCCAGCAGCATGGAACCCGAAGCGCCCCAGCATTTT
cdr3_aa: CASSMEPEAPQHF

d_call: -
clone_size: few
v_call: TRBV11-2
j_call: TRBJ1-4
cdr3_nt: TGTGCCAGCAGCTTCGCGACAGGCGGTAGTGAAAAACTGTTTTTT
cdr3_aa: CASSFATGGSEKLFF

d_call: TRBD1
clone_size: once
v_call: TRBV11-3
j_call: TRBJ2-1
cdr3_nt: TGTGCCAGCAGCCTCTGGACAGGGGGTTACAATGAGCAGTTCTTC
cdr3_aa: CASSLWTGGYNEQFF

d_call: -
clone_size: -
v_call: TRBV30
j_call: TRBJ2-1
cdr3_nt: TGTGCCTGGAGTGGAAATGAGCAGTTCTTC
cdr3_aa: CAWSGNEQFF

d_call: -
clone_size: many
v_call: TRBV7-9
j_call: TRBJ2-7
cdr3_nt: TGTGCCAGCAGCCACCCAATGGCCGAGCAGTACTTC
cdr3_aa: CASSHPMAEQYF

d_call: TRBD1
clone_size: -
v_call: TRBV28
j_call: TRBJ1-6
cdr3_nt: TGTGCCAGCAGCCGGGACAGAAGCAATTCACCCCTCCACTTT
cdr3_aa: CASSRDRSNSPLHF

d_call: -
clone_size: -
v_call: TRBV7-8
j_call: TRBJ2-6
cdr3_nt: TGTGCCAGCAGCACCAGGGTATCTGGGGCCAACGTCCTGACTTTC
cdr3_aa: CASSTRVSGANVLTF

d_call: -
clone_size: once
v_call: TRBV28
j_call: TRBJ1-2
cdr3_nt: TGTGCCAGCAGTTTAGACCCCAGTGGAGGCTACACCTTC
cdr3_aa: CASSLDPSGGYTF

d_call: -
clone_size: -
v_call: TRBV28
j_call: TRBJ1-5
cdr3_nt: TGTGCCAGCAGCCCGTCGGGAGGAGGCAATCAGCCCCAGCATTTT
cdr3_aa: CASSPSGGGNQPQHF

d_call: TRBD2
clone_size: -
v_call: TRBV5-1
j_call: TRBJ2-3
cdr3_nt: TGCGCCAGTACCTATACCTGGACTAGCGGGGGCACAGATACGCAGTATTTT
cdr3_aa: CASTYTWTSGGTDTQYF

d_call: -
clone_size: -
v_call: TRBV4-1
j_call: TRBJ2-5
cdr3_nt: TGCGCCAGCAGCCAAGGTGGATCAGGGGTTGGCGAGACCCAGTACTTC
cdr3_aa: CASSQGGSGVGETQYF

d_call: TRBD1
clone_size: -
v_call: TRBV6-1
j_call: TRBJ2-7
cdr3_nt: TGTGCCAGCAGGGACAGGGGGCGTTACGAGCAGTACTTC
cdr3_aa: CASRDRGRYEQYF

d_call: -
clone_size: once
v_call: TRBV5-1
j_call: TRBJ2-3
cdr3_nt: TGCGCCAGCAGCTTGGGACTAGTAACAGATACGCAGTATTTT
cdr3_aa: CASSLGLVTDTQYF

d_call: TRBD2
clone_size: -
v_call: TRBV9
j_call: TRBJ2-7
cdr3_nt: TGTGCCAGCAGCCCCTACTCCGGGACTAGCGGGGGGGCGCAGTACTTC
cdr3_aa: CASSPYSGTSGGAQYF

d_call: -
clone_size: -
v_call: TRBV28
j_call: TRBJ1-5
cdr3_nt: TGTGCCAGCAGTTCTGGGCCGCTCAATCAGCCCCAGCATTTT
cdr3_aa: CASSSGPLNQPQHF

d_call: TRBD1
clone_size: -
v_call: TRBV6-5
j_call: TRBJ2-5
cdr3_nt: TGTGCCAGCTCTGGAGAGACAGGGGGCGAAAAGACCCAGTACTTC
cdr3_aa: CASSGETGGEKTQYF

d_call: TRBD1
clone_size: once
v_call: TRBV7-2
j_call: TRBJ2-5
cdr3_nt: TGTGCCAGCAGTCAGGGGGCGCAAGAGACCCAGTACTTC
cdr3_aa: CASSQGAQETQYF

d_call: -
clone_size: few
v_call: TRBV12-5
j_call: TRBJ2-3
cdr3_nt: TGTGCTAGTGCCCGAAGGAGCCACGGCACAGATACGCAGTATTTT
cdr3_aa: CASARRSHGTDTQYF